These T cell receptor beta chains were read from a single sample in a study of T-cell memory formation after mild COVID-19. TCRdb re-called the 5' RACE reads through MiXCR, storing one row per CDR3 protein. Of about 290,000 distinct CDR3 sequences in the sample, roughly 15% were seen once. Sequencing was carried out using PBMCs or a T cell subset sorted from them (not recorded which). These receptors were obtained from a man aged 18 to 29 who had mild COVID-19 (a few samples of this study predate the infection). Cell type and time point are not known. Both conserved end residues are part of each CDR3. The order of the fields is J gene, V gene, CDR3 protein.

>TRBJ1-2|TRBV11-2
CASSALGYGYTF
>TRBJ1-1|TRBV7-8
CASMGRGRRVAFF
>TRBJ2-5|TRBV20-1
CSARLTGGRAQYF
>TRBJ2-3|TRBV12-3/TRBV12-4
CASSLESGGADTQYF
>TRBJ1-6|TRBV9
CASSVGPLVGSPLHF
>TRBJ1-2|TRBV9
CASSVLTSGANGYTF
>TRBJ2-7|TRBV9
CASSVGWGYEQYF
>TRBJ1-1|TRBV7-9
CASTPPGTSTEAFF
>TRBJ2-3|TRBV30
CAWSAGVDTQYF
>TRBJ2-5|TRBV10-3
CAISVAALETQYF
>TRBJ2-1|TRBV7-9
CASSSGLEQFF
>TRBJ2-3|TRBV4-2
CASSQEKRGGFQLTQYF
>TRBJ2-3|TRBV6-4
CASSGTGGTDTQYF
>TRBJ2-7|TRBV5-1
CASSLGSLYEQYF
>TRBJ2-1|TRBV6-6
CATLAGIYNEQFF
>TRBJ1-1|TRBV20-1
CSASRDRDEAFF
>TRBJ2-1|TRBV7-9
CASSPRTGYYNEQFF
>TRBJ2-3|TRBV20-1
CSAHRTSTDTQYF
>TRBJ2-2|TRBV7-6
CASSSQGGDPYTGELFF
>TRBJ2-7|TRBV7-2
CASSLVLLRYEQYF
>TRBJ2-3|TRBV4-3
CASSQDYYADTQYF
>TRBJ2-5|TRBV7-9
CASSLAGPETQYF
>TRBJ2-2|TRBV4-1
CASSRGLDYGELFF
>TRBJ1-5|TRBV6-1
CASRGGGSWQPQHF
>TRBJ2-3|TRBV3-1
CASSRHGRPGWDTQYF
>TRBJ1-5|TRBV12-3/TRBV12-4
CASSWAADYSNQPQHF
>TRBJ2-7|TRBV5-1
CASSAQETYEQYF
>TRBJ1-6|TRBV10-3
CAISESKAGSPLHF
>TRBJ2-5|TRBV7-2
CASSSSIPLGTQYF
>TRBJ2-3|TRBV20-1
CSARDAGDHITDTQYF
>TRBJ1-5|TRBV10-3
CAISAGQGQPQHF
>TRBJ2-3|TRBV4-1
CASSRPSGDTQYF
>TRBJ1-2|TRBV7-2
CASSLVSGNSGYTF
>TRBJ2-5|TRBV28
CASSFGLLGTGGNQETQYF
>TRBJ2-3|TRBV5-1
CASSDLAGTDTQYF
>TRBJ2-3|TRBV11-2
CASSPSPTDTQYF
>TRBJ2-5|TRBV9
CASSQGRSQETQYF
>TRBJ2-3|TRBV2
CASSEWASGGDTQYF
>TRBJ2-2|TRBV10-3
CAIRPSGGPPQRGELFF
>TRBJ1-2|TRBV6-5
CASRTRRRSGYTF
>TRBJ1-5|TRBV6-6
CASIPGGGQPQHF
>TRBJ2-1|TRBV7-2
CASSFIGTGSNEQFF
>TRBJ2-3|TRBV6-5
CASSIQGVTDTQYF
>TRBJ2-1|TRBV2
CASNAPATRRSNEQFF
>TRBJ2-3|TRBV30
CAWSPGPARDTQYF
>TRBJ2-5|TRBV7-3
CASSLTHRETQYF
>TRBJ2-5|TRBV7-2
CAIGSYQETQYF
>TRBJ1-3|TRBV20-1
CSASKGTGNTIYF
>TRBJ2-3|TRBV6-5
CASSYSSPGRADTQYF
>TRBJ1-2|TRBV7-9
CASRRARDSYGYTF
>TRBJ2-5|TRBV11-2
CASSLLGRESETQYF